This T cell receptor beta chain originates from a study of blood T cell repertoires in COVID-19. In the study overall: The United States, Italy and Spain were the sources of the acute and convalescent COVID-19 samples. Sample material is recorded as cDNA or gDNA derived from T cells, B-cell-depleted T cells, or PBMCs.

In the original workflow: Amplifying reference gene primers gave estimates of nucleated cell counts. Assay: immunoSEQ multiplex PCR; the TCRdb copy retains only in-frame clones and omits some. V, J and clone size derive from that table, while D and trimming were established from the DNA sequence. The top ten clones hold roughly 9.1% of a sample with about 160,000 clones, approximately 83% of them seen once. CDR3 size: 10 residues. Sequenced sample: peripheral blood. This chain connects TRBV21-1 to TRBJ1-1. TRBV21-1 is noted as a pseudogene. The sequence came from a woman aged 80 or over with active or convalescent COVID-19. The CDR3 region has the DNA TGTGCCAGCAGCCAACTCGAAGCTTTCTTT. Amino acids: CASSQLEAFF.